This TCR beta chain was profiled in a study of CD8+ T cells in alopecia areata (dated 2018 in TCRdb). Some background on the complete study: Treated patients were enrolled in an open-label pilot trial of oral tofacitinib at 5 to 10 mg twice daily for moderate-to-severe alopecia areata. TCRbeta CDR3 regions were amplified by immunoSEQ multiplex PCR with 35 Vbeta forward and 13 Jbeta reverse primers. Clonality in the scalp was compared among normal scalp (n=4), patchy alopecia areata scalp (n=8), and alopecia totalis/universalis scalp (n=8). Patients stayed on tofacitinib for 6 to 18 months and then had 6 months of follow-up off drug so that delayed response and recurrence could be assessed. RNA was obtained with the PAXgene miRNA kit for fixed scalp, the miRNeasy kit for PBMCs, and the RNeasy kit for mouse skin. Tofacitinib-treated patients had biopsies at baseline and at 4 and 24 weeks of treatment, with a later scalp biopsy in several patients. Human TCRbeta sequencing covered scalp tissue and sorted CD4+ and CD8+ peripheral blood T cells from patchy and totalis/universalis alopecia areata patients and healthy controls. The study used high-throughput TCRbeta sequencing to examine T cell clonal expansion in alopecia areata, in both the C3H/HeJ mouse model and human patients. What the research found in general, with its limitations: Lesional scalp, especially in alopecia totalis/universalis, showed higher clonality and more expanded CD8+ clones than normal scalp, suggesting antigenic drive. Scalp TCR repertoire analysis is complicated because resident alphabeta T cells in normal human skin are also sequenced, whereas mouse skin is dominated by gammadelta T cells. Shared TCR sequences between patients were less evident than in mice, which may be partly attributable to HLA diversity in the patient population.

The library came from the immunoSEQ multiplex PCR assay. For TCR sequencing, RNA was extracted from every sample and reverse transcribed into cDNA to serve as template. SuperScript III was used for first-strand cDNA synthesis, primed with a 2:1 mix of oligo-dT and random hexamers. A synthetic immune receptor repertoire was used to assess amplification bias, and residual bias was removed computationally. The original methods were these. Raw reads were preprocessed for error removal, and CDR3 was defined according to IMGT conventions as running from the conserved cysteine to phenylalanine. Clonality was calculated as 1 minus Shannon entropy normalized by log2 of the number of productive unique TCRs. Whether each scalp clone was CD4 or CD8 was inferred by checking scalp TCRbeta sequences against the CD4 and CD8 repertoires from sorted blood. Here the immuneACCESS table is served through TCRdb, limited to in-frame sequences with V and J called. Missing clones are a known gap in these copies; in checked studies unresolved V genes cover under half, and the rest lacks a known reason. That table is the source of V, J and clone size, and D and trimming were worked out from the DNA. The sample has 10,000 to 15,000 clones on record, about 53% of them singletons. The ten biggest clones cover more than 13% of the sample.

Peripheral blood and lesional scalp punch biopsies were obtained from patients with alopecia areata. Human scalp biopsies were immediately fixed in PAXgene tissue containers. Counted from cysteine to phenylalanine, this CDR3 has 13 amino acids. Kept here is only the CDR3 DNA, which spans 39 bases and is read in frame from base 1. In the germline V gene, CDR1 corresponds to MNHNS and CDR2 to SASEGT. Clipping removes 6 bases from V and 2 bases from J, with 2 as the unmatched junction base count. With regard to this clone: There is no known antigen for this receptor. Nothing much larger sits one base from this clone, and base qualities are not available.

The chain couples TRBV6-1 to TRBJ2-7; 9 bases in the middle match TRBD1. Sequenced input: skin. The clonotype originates from a human donor with alopecia areata. The CDR3 corresponds to CASRGQGAYEQYF. The nucleotide sequence is TGTGCCAGCAGGGGACAGGGCGCCTACGAGCAGTACTTC.